These T cell receptor beta chains were read from a single sample in a study of control samples from healthy donors and cancer patients. Libraries were prepared by immunoSEQ multiplex PCR; TCRdb keeps only in-frame clonotypes and omits some of them. The table lists 30,000 to 40,000 clones, around four fifths of them singletons. Sequencing was carried out using PBMCs. The receptors come from a woman aged 60-70 years with lung cancer. The CDR3 runs from the conserved cysteine through the conserved F or W. Fields, in order: D gene, V gene, J gene, clone size, CDR3 protein, CDR3 DNA. The D gene is left open where the match is weak. Size is omitted from some rows. Given values are once, few, many or a class for expanded clones.

d_gene: .; v_gene: TRBV10-3; j_gene: TRBJ2-3; abundance: .; CDR3aa: CAISSRGTDTQYF; CDR3nt: TGTGCCATCAGCTCCAGGGGCACAGATACGCAGTATTTT
d_gene: .; v_gene: TRBV15; j_gene: TRBJ2-1; abundance: .; CDR3aa: CATSTGGVSYNEQFF; CDR3nt: TGTGCCACCAGCACCGGTGGGGTTTCCTACAATGAGCAGTTCTTC
d_gene: TRBD1; v_gene: TRBV19; j_gene: TRBJ1-5; abundance: .; CDR3aa: CASKTGGNFNQPQHF; CDR3nt: TGTGCCAGTAAGACAGGGGGGAATTTCAATCAGCCCCAGCATTTT
d_gene: TRBD1; v_gene: TRBV29-1; j_gene: TRBJ1-5; abundance: .; CDR3aa: CSVAGTANQPQHF; CDR3nt: TGCAGCGTCGCAGGGACAGCTAATCAGCCCCAGCATTTT
d_gene: .; v_gene: TRBV5-1; j_gene: TRBJ1-1; abundance: .; CDR3aa: CASSPEYYTEAFF; CDR3nt: TGCGCCAGCAGCCCAGAGTATTACACTGAAGCTTTCTTT
d_gene: TRBD1; v_gene: TRBV10-3; j_gene: TRBJ1-2; abundance: .; CDR3aa: CAIGTAGVGNYGYTF; CDR3nt: TGTGCCATTGGGACAGCCGGAGTGGGTAACTATGGCTACACCTTC
d_gene: TRBD1; v_gene: TRBV6-5; j_gene: TRBJ1-1; abundance: .; CDR3aa: CASSQQGRITEAFF; CDR3nt: TGTGCCAGCAGTCAACAGGGGCGAATTACTGAAGCTTTCTTT
d_gene: .; v_gene: TRBV5-1; j_gene: TRBJ2-5; abundance: .; CDR3aa: CASSSDGDLSVGTQYF; CDR3nt: TGCGCCAGCAGCTCGGACGGTGACCTCAGTGTGGGGACCCAGTACTTC
d_gene: TRBD1; v_gene: TRBV15; j_gene: TRBJ1-4; abundance: .; CDR3aa: CATSRDLGQQEKLFF; CDR3nt: TGTGCCACCAGCAGAGATCTGGGACAGCAGGAAAAACTGTTTTTT
d_gene: .; v_gene: TRBV6-5; j_gene: TRBJ2-7; abundance: .; CDR3aa: CASFGGQFTYEQYF; CDR3nt: TGTGCCAGCTTTGGCGGACAATTTACCTACGAGCAGTACTTC
d_gene: .; v_gene: TRBV6-1; j_gene: TRBJ1-2; abundance: few; CDR3aa: CASSEVATYYGYTF; CDR3nt: TGTGCCAGCAGTGAGGTGGCCACCTACTATGGCTACACCTTC
d_gene: TRBD2; v_gene: TRBV18; j_gene: TRBJ2-4; abundance: .; CDR3aa: CASSPRLAGGKNIQYF; CDR3nt: TGTGCCAGCTCACCCAGACTAGCGGGGGGGAAAAACATTCAGTACTTC
d_gene: TRBD2; v_gene: TRBV19; j_gene: TRBJ2-2; abundance: .; CDR3aa: CASSSGLAGTGELFF; CDR3nt: TGTGCCAGTAGTTCGGGACTAGCGGGCACCGGGGAGCTGTTTTTT
d_gene: .; v_gene: TRBV19; j_gene: TRBJ2-3; abundance: .; CDR3aa: CASEGSGTDTQYF; CDR3nt: TGTGCCTCAGAGGGGAGCGGCACAGATACGCAGTATTTT
d_gene: .; v_gene: TRBV3-1/TRBV3-2; j_gene: TRBJ1-2; abundance: .; CDR3aa: CASSHRGREGYTF; CDR3nt: TGTGCCAGCAGCCACCGGGGGCGCGAGGGCTACACCTTC
d_gene: TRBD2; v_gene: TRBV10-3; j_gene: TRBJ2-1; abundance: once; CDR3aa: CAISEPGLAGVNEQFF; CDR3nt: TGTGCCATCAGTGAGCCCGGACTAGCGGGGGTCAATGAGCAGTTCTTC
d_gene: .; v_gene: TRBV3-1/TRBV3-2; j_gene: TRBJ1-4; abundance: once; CDR3aa: CASSSGVGGEKLFF; CDR3nt: TGTGCCAGCAGCTCCGGGGTCGGGGGGGAAAAACTGTTTTTT
d_gene: TRBD1; v_gene: TRBV7-3; j_gene: TRBJ2-3; abundance: .; CDR3aa: CASSLGQEADTQYF; CDR3nt: TGTGCCAGCAGCTTGGGACAGGAGGCAGATACGCAGTATTTT
d_gene: .; v_gene: TRBV7-3; j_gene: TRBJ2-1; abundance: .; CDR3aa: CASSLEGSSNEQFF; CDR3nt: TGTGCCAGCAGCTTAGAGGGCAGTTCCAATGAGCAGTTCTTC
d_gene: .; v_gene: TRBV4-1; j_gene: TRBJ2-1; abundance: .; CDR3aa: CASSQDQRAYNEQFF; CDR3nt: TGCGCCAGCAGCCAAGATCAGCGGGCGTACAATGAGCAGTTCTTC
d_gene: TRBD1; v_gene: TRBV5-1; j_gene: TRBJ1-1; abundance: .; CDR3aa: CASSISTGARTEAFF; CDR3nt: TGCGCCAGCAGCATATCGACAGGGGCGCGGACTGAAGCTTTCTTT
d_gene: TRBD1; v_gene: TRBV7-9; j_gene: TRBJ2-7; abundance: .; CDR3aa: CASSLGDRGRWQYF; CDR3nt: TGTGCCAGCAGCTTAGGGGACAGGGGAAGGTGGCAGTACTTC
d_gene: .; v_gene: TRBV20-1; j_gene: TRBJ2-5; abundance: .; CDR3aa: CSAPTETQYF; CDR3nt: TGCAGTGCTCCCACGGAGACCCAGTACTTC
d_gene: TRBD1; v_gene: TRBV19; j_gene: TRBJ1-6; abundance: .; CDR3aa: CASRDRDSPLHF; CDR3nt: TGTGCCAGCCGGGACAGGGATTCACCCCTCCACTTT
d_gene: .; v_gene: TRBV12-3/TRBV12-4; j_gene: TRBJ1-2; abundance: .; CDR3aa: CASSRNRYGYTF; CDR3nt: TGTGCCAGCAGTCGCAATCGGTATGGCTACACCTTC
d_gene: TRBD1; v_gene: TRBV4-1; j_gene: TRBJ1-2; abundance: .; CDR3aa: CASSQLQGAGPAYGYTF; CDR3nt: TGCGCCAGCAGCCAATTACAGGGGGCCGGACCCGCCTATGGCTACACCTTC
d_gene: .; v_gene: TRBV2; j_gene: TRBJ2-2; abundance: .; CDR3aa: CASSGRGSNTGELFF; CDR3nt: TGTGCCAGCAGTGGGAGGGGGTCGAACACCGGGGAGCTGTTTTTT
d_gene: .; v_gene: TRBV2; j_gene: TRBJ1-2; abundance: .; CDR3aa: CASSGYYSYGYTF; CDR3nt: TGTGCCAGCAGTGGATACTATTCCTATGGCTACACCTTC
d_gene: .; v_gene: TRBV3-1/TRBV3-2; j_gene: TRBJ2-1; abundance: .; CDR3aa: CASSYAYNEQFF; CDR3nt: TGTGCCAGCAGCTACGCCTACAATGAGCAGTTCTTC
d_gene: TRBD1; v_gene: TRBV11-2; j_gene: TRBJ2-1; abundance: .; CDR3aa: CASSRGQGYEQFF; CDR3nt: TGTGCCAGCAGCCGTGGACAGGGCTATGAGCAGTTCTTC
d_gene: .; v_gene: TRBV14; j_gene: TRBJ1-6; abundance: .; CDR3aa: CASSLPGLLGNSPLHF; CDR3nt: TGTGCCAGCAGCCTCCCCGGACTCTTAGGGAACTCGCCCCTCCACTTT
d_gene: TRBD2; v_gene: TRBV11-2; j_gene: TRBJ2-3; abundance: .; CDR3aa: CASSFSAGGADTQYF; CDR3nt: TGTGCCAGCAGCTTCTCAGCGGGGGGGGCGGATACGCAGTATTTT
d_gene: .; v_gene: TRBV2; j_gene: TRBJ1-5; abundance: .; CDR3aa: CASSEGPASASVGNQPQHF; CDR3nt: TGTGCCAGCAGTGAAGGCCCAGCATCGGCCTCGGTTGGCAATCAGCCCCAGCATTTT
d_gene: .; v_gene: TRBV7-3; j_gene: TRBJ2-1; abundance: .; CDR3aa: CASSLDIQPYNEQFF; CDR3nt: TGTGCCAGCAGCTTGGACATCCAACCTTACAATGAGCAGTTCTTC
d_gene: .; v_gene: TRBV11-2; j_gene: TRBJ1-2; abundance: .; CDR3aa: CASSLDSPNYGYTF; CDR3nt: TGTGCCAGCAGCTTAGATTCACCTAACTATGGCTACACCTTC
d_gene: TRBD1; v_gene: TRBV5-1; j_gene: TRBJ2-7; abundance: once; CDR3aa: CASSLVGDREEEQYF; CDR3nt: TGCGCCAGCAGCTTGGTAGGGGACAGGGAGGAGGAGCAGTACTTC
d_gene: TRBD1; v_gene: TRBV9; j_gene: TRBJ1-5; abundance: .; CDR3aa: CASSDGTGRDQPQHF; CDR3nt: TGTGCCAGCAGCGATGGGACAGGGAGGGATCAGCCCCAGCATTTT
d_gene: TRBD1; v_gene: TRBV24-1; j_gene: TRBJ2-7; abundance: .; CDR3aa: CATSDGQGGGSYEQYF; CDR3nt: TGTGCCACCAGTGATGGACAGGGTGGGGGCTCCTACGAGCAGTACTTC
d_gene: TRBD2; v_gene: TRBV29-1; j_gene: TRBJ2-4; abundance: .; CDR3aa: CSVEQRGWENIQYF; CDR3nt: TGCAGCGTTGAGCAGCGGGGATGGGAAAACATTCAGTACTTC